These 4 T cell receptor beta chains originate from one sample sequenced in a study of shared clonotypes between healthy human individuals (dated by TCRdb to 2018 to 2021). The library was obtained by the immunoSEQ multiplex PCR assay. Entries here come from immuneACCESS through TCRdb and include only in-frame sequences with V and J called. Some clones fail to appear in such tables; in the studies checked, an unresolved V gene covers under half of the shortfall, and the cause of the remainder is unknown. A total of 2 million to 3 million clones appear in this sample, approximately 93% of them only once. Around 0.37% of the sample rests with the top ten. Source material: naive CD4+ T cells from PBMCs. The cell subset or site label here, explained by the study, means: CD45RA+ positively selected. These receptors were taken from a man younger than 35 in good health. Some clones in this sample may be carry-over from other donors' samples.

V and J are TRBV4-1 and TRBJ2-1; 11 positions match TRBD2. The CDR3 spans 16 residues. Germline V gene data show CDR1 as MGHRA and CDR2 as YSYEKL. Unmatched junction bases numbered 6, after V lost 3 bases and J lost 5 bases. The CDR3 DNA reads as TGCGCCAGCAGCCACATGACTAGCGGGATAAACAATGAGCAGTTCTTC. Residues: CASSHMTSGINNEQFF.

The CDR3 region is CAWSSLGLAGGEQFF. The DNA of the CDR3 is TGTGCCTGGAGCTCTCTGGGACTAGCGGGCGGTGAGCAGTTCTTC. The J gene is TRBJ2-1, the V gene TRBV30; 12 positions match TRBD2. Germline CDR1 GTSNPN, CDR2 SVGIG (reference sequence). The length of the CDR3 is 15 residues. J gave up 9 bases and V 3 bases, and 9 bases lay outside the gene matches. Looking up the rest from reference TRBV30 and TRBJ2-1 gives the full variable domain: SQTIHQWPATLVQPVGSPLSLECTVEGTSNPNLYWYRQAAGRGLQLLFYSVGIGQISSEVPQNLSASRPQDRQFILSSKKLLLSDSGFYLCAWSSLGLAGGEQFFGPGTRLTVL.

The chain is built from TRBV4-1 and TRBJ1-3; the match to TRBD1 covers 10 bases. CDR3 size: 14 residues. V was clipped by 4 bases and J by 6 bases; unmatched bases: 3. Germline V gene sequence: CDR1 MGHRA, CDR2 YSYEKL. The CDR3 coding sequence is TGCGCCAGCAGCCCGGACAGGGGGTCAAACACCATATATTTT. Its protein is CASSPDRGSNTIYF.

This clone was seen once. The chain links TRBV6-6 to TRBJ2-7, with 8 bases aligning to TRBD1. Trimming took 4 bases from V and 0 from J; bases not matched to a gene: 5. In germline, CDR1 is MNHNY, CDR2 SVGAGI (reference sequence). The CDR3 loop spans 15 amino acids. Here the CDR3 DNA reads TGTGCCAGCAGTTCCGGGACAGGATACTCCTACGAGCAGTACTTC. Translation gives CASSSGTGYSYEQYF.